This T cell receptor beta chain was recorded in a study of shared clonotypes between healthy human individuals. Study observations and caveats: Few donors limited the genetic and exposure-history diversity represented. In contrast to clonotypes shared by all four donors, non-shared clonotypes had lower generation probabilities.

Each sorted subset replicate got 200 ng genomic DNA, 25,000 to 30,000 genomes. Source study methods: Without quality scores, immunoSEQ junctional reads could not be filtered like full-length reads. Clones were read by immunoSEQ multiplex PCR, and TCRdb kept only the in-frame ones, dropping some. V and J calls and clone size follow that table, whereas D and trimming were derived from the DNA. The sample has a few million clones; 85% to 95% are singletons. About this clone itself: The antigen is unknown.

The sequence was obtained from a man in his late teens or twenties in good health. Some clones in this sample may be carry-over from other donors' samples. What was sequenced was naive CD4+ T cells from PBMCs. Indicated subset: CD45RA+ positively selected.

The CDR3 DNA reads as TGTGCCAGCAGCTTAGCCGGGACAGCGTATGGCTACACCTTC. Protein: CASSLAGTAYGYTF. The V call is TRBV7-2, the J call TRBJ1-2, with 7 bases identical to TRBD1. The junction had 3 bases not matched to a gene; V was cut back by 0 bases and J by 5 bases. The CDR3 spans 14 residues. Germline CDR1 and CDR2: SGHTA and FQGNSA.